The 24 T cell receptor beta chains presented below share a single source sample, sequenced in a study of regulatory T cells in long-lasting Graves disease. Sequencing libraries for TCR beta were prepared with iRepertoire HTBI primers and Arm-PCR of CDR3 regions. Via MiXCR, TCRdb re-called the multiplex PCR reads, giving one row per CDR3 protein. The sample shows 440,000 or so distinct CDR3 sequences, 16% of them seen only once. The time point denotes: newly diagnosed GD, antithyroid drugs for less than 3 months. PBMC RNA served as the TCR library source. These data were also reused for a study on T cells in Graves' hyperthyroidism and ophthalmopathy.

The sequencing here drew on peripheral blood mononuclear cells (PBMCs), taken at new diagnosis, from a patient treated with antithyroid drugs. The receptors originated from a woman in her 30s with Graves disease.

This clonotype was counted many times. The chain has TRBV7-3 and TRBJ2-1; possibly TRBD1 or TRBD2 for D (6 bases each). Per germline, CDR1 SGHTA and CDR2 FQGTGA. CDR3 length equals 16 residues. The ends were cut back, 5 bases at V and 2 bases at J, with 16 bases in the middle. This CDR3 reads CASSRRGGITYNEQFF. The CDR3 DNA reads as TGTGCCAGCAGCCGAAGAGGGGGGATAACCTACAATGAGCAGTTCTTC. The variable domain in full, completed from reference TRBV7-3 and TRBJ2-1, reads GAGVSQTPSNKVTEKGKYVELRCDPISGHTALYWYRQSLGQGPEFLIYFQGTGAADDSGLPNDRFFAVRPEGSVSTLKIQRTERGDSAVYLCASSRRGGITYNEQFFGPGTRLTVL.

At least ten counts were recorded for this clonotype. The chain joins TRBV20-1 to TRBJ1-4; weak D call: TRBD1 (6 bases). This CDR3 region has 11 residues. Germline V gene data show CDR1 as DFQATT and CDR2 as SNEGSKA (reference sequence). Trimming removed 4 bases from V and 10 bases from J, with 10 bases in between. The chain's CDR3 is CSATDRGKLFF. DNA of the CDR3: TGCAGTGCTACGGACAGAGGAAAACTGTTTTTT.

This clonotype appeared many times. This sequence joins TRBV7-2 and TRBJ2-7, with 8 bases lining up with TRBD1. In germline, CDR1 is SGHTA, CDR2 FQGNSA. CDR3 size: 14 residues. J gave up 3 bases and V 5 bases, and 6 bases lay outside the gene matches. The CDR3 DNA reads as TGTGCCAGCAGCCCGAGGACAGGGCACTACGAGCAGTACTTC. This gives the protein CASSPRTGHYEQYF.

This clonotype was observed a handful of times. Here the CDR3 DNA reads TGCAGTGCTAGGTCGGGACGCACAGATACGCAGTATTTT. Translated, it gives CSARSGRTDTQYF. The J gene is TRBJ2-3, the V gene TRBV20-1; possibly TRBD1 or TRBD2 for D (5 bases each). The germline V and J ends were trimmed by 3 bases and 1 base, with 8 bases remaining between them. The V gene's germline CDR1 is DFQATT and CDR2 SNEGSKA (reference sequence). CDR3 length: 13 amino acids.

This clonotype was seen only a few times. The chain links TRBV7-9 to TRBJ1-1; D perhaps matches TRBD1 (6 bases). CDR1 and CDR2 (germline): SEHNR, FQNEAQ (reference sequence). The V and J ends lost 5 bases and 6 bases respectively, with 16 bases between them. The CDR3 is 14 residues long. In DNA form, the CDR3 reads TGTGCCAGCAGCCGCGATCAGGGGTTCGCTGAAGCTTTCTTT. Translating gives CASSRDQGFAEAFF.

This sequence joins TRBV29-1 and TRBJ2-5; 7 bases map to TRBD1. Germline lookup yields CDR1 SQVTM and CDR2 ANQGSEA. The junction had 5 bases not matched to a gene; V was cut back by 6 bases and J by 1 base. The CDR3 length is 13 residues. CDR3 bases: TGCAGCGTCGGTGGACAGGCCCAAGAGACCCAGTACTTC. Its translation: CSVGGQAQETQYF.

This sequence joins TRBV9 and TRBJ2-2; the D is unclear. The CDR3 extends over 17 amino acids. Germline V gene sequence: CDR1 SGDLS, CDR2 YYNGEE. Trimming took off 0 bases at V and 4 bases at J, with 16 bases between the two ends. Here the CDR3 DNA reads TGTGCCAGCAGCGTAGTTTCAGACTCACGGGTCACCGGGGAGCTGTTTTTT. This translates into CASSVVSDSRVTGELFF.

This clonotype showed up just a few times. J is TRBJ2-1 and V is TRBV29-1, with D possibly being TRBD2 (6 bases). The CDR3 is made up of 14 amino acids. V lost 2 bases to trimming and J lost 7 bases, with 15 bases between them. Germline CDR1 SQVTM, CDR2 ANQGSEA. As DNA, the CDR3 is TGCAGCGTTGAATACCAGCGGGTGGGGAATGAGCAGTTCTTC. Protein: CSVEYQRVGNEQFF.

Concerning this clonotype: This sequence may be a read error, since a much larger clone differs from it by one base. The V and J genes are TRBV3-1 and TRBJ2-2; D is uncertain. The V gene's germline CDR1 is LGHDT and CDR2 YNNKEL (reference sequence). Between the trimmed V and J ends, which lost 8 bases and 8 bases, there was a span of 9 bases. The CDR3 length is 11 residues. CDR3 loop: CASGRRGELFF. As DNA, the CDR3 is TGTGCCAGCGGCCGTCGAGGGGAGCTGTTTTTT.

This clonotype was seen many times. The chain employs TRBV11-2 and TRBJ2-1; D uncertain. The CDR3 totals 15 residues. V lost 1 base, J lost 8 bases, and 15 bases lay in between. From germline, CDR1 is SGHAT and CDR2 FQNNGV. The CDR3 is CASSLAGPRSHEQFF. CDR3 DNA sequence: TGTGCCAGCAGCTTAGCAGGACCTCGATCCCATGAGCAGTTCTTC.

This clonotype was counted many times. The V gene is TRBV24-1, the J gene TRBJ2-1, with 7 nucleotides matching TRBD2. This CDR3 contains 15 residues. The germline V gene encodes CDR1 KGHDR and CDR2 SFDVKD. Trimming took 3 bases from V and 2 from J; bases not matched to a gene: 3. CDR3 bases: TGTGCCACCAGTGATGGCGGGAGTCCCTACAATGAGCAGTTCTTC. Its protein product is CATSDGGSPYNEQFF.

This clonotype was detected only a few times. This sequence joins TRBV24-1 and TRBJ2-3, with a possible D match to TRBD2 (5 bases). The germline V gene encodes CDR1 KGHDR and CDR2 SFDVKD. This CDR3 is built from 15 residues. V dropped 4 bases and J dropped 2 bases, with 12 bases sitting between them. As DNA, the CDR3 is TGTGCCACCAGTGACCCCTCGGGGATCACAGATACGCAGTATTTT. It encodes CATSDPSGITDTQYF.

V is TRBV9 and J is TRBJ2-7; perhaps TRBD2 as D (5 bases). The germline V and J ends were trimmed by 2 bases and 3 bases, with 12 bases remaining between them. Germline-derived CDR1 and CDR2 are SGDLS and YYNGEE. The CDR3 runs 14 residues. The CDR3 DNA reads TGTGCCAGCAGCGTGACCGGGAACAACTACGAGCAGTACTTC. Amino acids: CASSVTGNNYEQYF.

This clonotype was seen repeatedly, ten times or more. The genes are TRBV28 and TRBJ2-7; D remains unclear. The CDR3 loop spans 13 amino acids. Germline V gene lookup returns CDR1 MDHEN and CDR2 SYDVKM. V shed 8 bases and J shed 4 bases, with 15 bases lying between them. Here the CDR3 DNA reads TGTGCCAGCGCCTCCGGGTTCCAATACGAGCAGTACTTC. Translated, it gives CASASGFQYEQYF.

This clonotype was detected ten times or more. The chain combines TRBV7-2 with TRBJ2-7, with TRBD1 matching 8 bases. The J segment lost 5 bases and the V segment lost 6 bases, leaving 6 bases of the junction unmatched. The CDR3 extends over 13 amino acids. Germline assignment: CDR1 SGHTA and CDR2 FQGNSA. The CDR3 nucleotides read TGTGCCAGCAGATTCACAGGGGGGCACGAGCAGTACTTC. It yields the protein CASRFTGGHEQYF.

This clonotype was counted between two and nine times. The V call is TRBV6-5, the J call TRBJ2-7; 10 bases match TRBD2. This CDR3 is built from 17 residues. Looked up from germline, CDR1 is MNHEY and CDR2 is SVGAGI. J was trimmed by 4 bases and V by 4 bases; bases with no gene match: 13. For the CDR3, the DNA is TGTGCCAGCAGTTCCATCGGACTAGCGGAGATAGGGTACGAGCAGTACTTC. It codes for CASSSIGLAEIGYEQYF.

The table lists this clonotype with many counts. The rearrangement joins TRBV7-3 to TRBJ2-1, with D possibly TRBD2 on 6 matching bases. CDR3 length: 16 amino acids. V was clipped by 2 bases and J by 6 bases, with 17 bases between them. Germline CDR1 is SGHTA and CDR2 is FQGTGA. For the CDR3, the DNA is TGTGCCAGCAGCTTAGATTCTTATAAGGAGGGCAATGAGCAGTTCTTC. This translates into CASSLDSYKEGNEQFF.

This clonotype was detected many times. V and J are TRBV7-8 and TRBJ2-1; D not certain. The CDR3 spans 13 residues. Between the trimmed V and J ends, which lost 5 bases and 8 bases, there was a span of 13 bases. Per the germline V gene, CDR1 is SGHVS and CDR2 is FQNEAQ. CDR3 protein: CASSTPRRDEQFF. The DNA for the CDR3 is TGTGCCAGCAGCACACCTCGGCGTGATGAGCAGTTCTTC.

There are many counts of this clonotype. The CDR3 DNA is TGCGCCAGCAGCTGGCCCGGGACAGGGGGCACTGAAGCTTTCTTT. This gives the protein CASSWPGTGGTEAFF. The V and J genes are TRBV5-1 and TRBJ1-1, with 11 bases that match TRBD1. Per the germline V gene, CDR1 is SGHRS and CDR2 is YFSETQ. There are 15 residues in the CDR3. The trim removed 3 bases at V and 4 bases at J, leaving 5 bases unmatched.

This chain connects TRBV13 to TRBJ2-1; the D is unclear. This CDR3 has 15 residues. The V gene lost 5 bases and the J gene lost 4 bases, with 15 bases spanning the gap. CDR1 and CDR2 from the germline V gene are PRHDT and FYEKMQ (reference sequence). The CDR3 DNA sequence: TGTGCCAGCAGCGCTCCCGACCTAGTATACAATGAGCAGTTCTTC. Its protein is CASSAPDLVYNEQFF. The full variable domain, in which reference TRBV13 and TRBJ2-1 provide the parts outside the CDR3, is AAGVIQSPRHLIKEKRETATLKCYPIPRHDTVYWYQQGPGQDPQFLISFYEKMQSDKGSIPDRFSAQQFSDYHSELNMSSLELGDSALYFCASSAPDLVYNEQFFGPGTRLTVL.

The chain couples TRBV28 to TRBJ2-5, with D uncertain. This CDR3 comprises 13 residues. The V and J ends lost 3 bases and 7 bases respectively, with 12 bases between them. From germline, CDR1 is MDHEN and CDR2 SYDVKM. The CDR3 DNA reads TGTGCCAGCAGTTTTCAGCTTTGGGGGACCCAGTACTTC. Amino acids: CASSFQLWGTQYF.

Details on this clonotype: A much larger clone sits a single nucleotide away, making a read error possible. This chain joins TRBV11-2 and TRBJ1-1; D gene unclear. In germline, CDR1 is SGHAT, CDR2 FQNNGV. The CDR3 consists of 12 residues. CDR3 bases: TGTGCCAGCGCCTTCGAGAACACTGAAGTTTTCTTT. Amino acid sequence: CASAFENTEVFF.

This clonotype was counted a few times. The gene calls are TRBV19 and TRBJ2-7; TRBD1 matches 7 bases. The CDR3 is made up of 13 amino acids. The V gene end was trimmed by 4 bases and the J gene end by 4 bases; junction bases not matched to a gene: 4. Germline V gene sequence: CDR1 LNHDA, CDR2 SQIVND (reference sequence). The CDR3 DNA sequence: TGTGCCAGTAGTAAACAGGGGATATACGAGCAGTACTTC. Its translation: CASSKQGIYEQYF. The whole variable domain, remainder taken from reference TRBV19 and TRBJ2-7, is DGGITQSPKYLFRKEGQNVTLSCEQNLNHDAMYWYRQDPGQGLRLIYYSQIVNDFQKGDIAEGYSVSREKKESFPLTVTSAQKNPTAFYLCASSKQGIYEQYFGPGTRLTVT.

This clonotype was recorded many times. The rearrangement joins TRBV9 to TRBJ2-1; D is uncertain. The CDR3 sequence is 13 residues long. Deletions cut 0 bases from V and 5 bases from J, with 6 bases between. Germline V gives CDR1 SGDLS, CDR2 YYNGEE. Here the CDR3 reads CASSVEQNNEQFF. In DNA form, the CDR3 reads TGTGCCAGCAGCGTAGAACAGAACAATGAGCAGTTCTTC.